This T cell receptor beta chain was profiled in a study of OX40 agonist ivuxolimab in advanced cancers. On the study more broadly: A mean age of around 60 years, range about 20 to 90, was recorded, and approximately 80% were male. Three patients responded partially, comprising one with hepatocellular carcinoma and two with cutaneous melanoma.

TCRdb's table, derived via immunoSEQ multiplex PCR, lists solely in-frame clones and lacks some. The table shows fewer than 85,000 clones, with roughly three quarters occurring only once. Patients were ineligible given autoimmune disease history or systemic immunosuppression. The CDR3 totals 13 residues. From germline, CDR1 is SNHLY and CDR2 FYNNEI. The V and J ends lost 5 bases and 4 bases, in that order; junction bases with no gene match: 4. The specimen was CD4+ or CD8+ T cells sorted from blood, collected in a trial of the OX40 agonist ivuxolimab. The clonotype was recovered from an adult with an advanced solid tumor such as melanoma, head and neck, liver or kidney cancer. The V and J genes are TRBV2 and TRBJ1-2; 7 bases align to TRBD1. This chain's CDR3 is CASSRDSFYGYTF. CDR3 DNA sequence: TGTGCCAGCAGTAGGGACAGTTTCTATGGCTACACCTTC. Full variable domain (remainder filled in from reference TRBV2 and TRBJ1-2): EPEVTQTPSHQVTQMGQEVILRCVPISNHLYFYWYRQILGQKVEFLVSFYNNEISEKSEIFDDQFSVERPDGSNFTLKIRSTKLEDSAMYFCASSRDSFYGYTFGSGTRLTVV.